This T cell receptor beta chain was sequenced in a study of early T cells in non-severe SARS-CoV-2 infection. In the study overall: From unsorted whole blood, bulk RNA was sequenced, and the chains remained unpaired.

Study conclusions and caveats: Clonotype matching in VDJdb favored anti-spike CD8 responses and did not capture private and CD4 specificities.

Ten or more counts support this clonotype. As yet, its antigen is unknown. CDR3 length equals 11 residues. Trimming pared 5 bases from V and 8 bases from J, leaving 7 bases between. Tagging with unique molecular identifiers was applied to individual cDNA molecules. One entry per CDR3 protein, called by TCRdb with MiXCR from the 5' RACE reads. The repertoire consists of tens of thousands of distinct CDR3 sequences, with 4.5% to 6% occurring once and the leading ten covering roughly 15%. The rearrangement links TRBV12-3 or TRBV12-4 to TRBJ2-1, with TRBD2 as a possible D gene (5 bases). Source: whole blood, taken at baseline. This TCR was recovered from an adult who was a healthcare worker with PCR-confirmed SARS-CoV-2 infection or an uninfected control (not recorded which). The chain's CDR3 is CASSGSDEQFF. DNA for the CDR3: TGTGCCAGCAGTGGTAGCGATGAGCAGTTCTTC.